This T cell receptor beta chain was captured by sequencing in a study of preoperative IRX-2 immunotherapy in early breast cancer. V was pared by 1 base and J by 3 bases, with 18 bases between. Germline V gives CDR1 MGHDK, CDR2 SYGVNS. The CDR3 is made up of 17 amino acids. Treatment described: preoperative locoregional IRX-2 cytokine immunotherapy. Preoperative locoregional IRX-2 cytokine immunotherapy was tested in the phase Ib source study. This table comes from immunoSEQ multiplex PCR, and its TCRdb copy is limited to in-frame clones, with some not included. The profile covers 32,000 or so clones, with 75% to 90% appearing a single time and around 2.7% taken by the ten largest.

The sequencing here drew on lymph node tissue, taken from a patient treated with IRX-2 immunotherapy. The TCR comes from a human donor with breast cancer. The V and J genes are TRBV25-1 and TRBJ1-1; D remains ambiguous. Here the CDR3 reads CASSEFRTAEGDTEAFF. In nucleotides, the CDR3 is TGTGCCAGCAGTGAATTCAGGACCGCCGAGGGTGACACTGAAGCTTTCTTT. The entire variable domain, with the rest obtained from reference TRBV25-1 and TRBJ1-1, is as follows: EADIYQTPRYLVIGTGKKITLECSQTMGHDKMYWYQQDPGMELHLIHYSYGVNSTEKGDLSSESTVSRIRTEHFPLTLESARPSHTSQYLCASSEFRTAEGDTEAFFGQGTRLTVV.